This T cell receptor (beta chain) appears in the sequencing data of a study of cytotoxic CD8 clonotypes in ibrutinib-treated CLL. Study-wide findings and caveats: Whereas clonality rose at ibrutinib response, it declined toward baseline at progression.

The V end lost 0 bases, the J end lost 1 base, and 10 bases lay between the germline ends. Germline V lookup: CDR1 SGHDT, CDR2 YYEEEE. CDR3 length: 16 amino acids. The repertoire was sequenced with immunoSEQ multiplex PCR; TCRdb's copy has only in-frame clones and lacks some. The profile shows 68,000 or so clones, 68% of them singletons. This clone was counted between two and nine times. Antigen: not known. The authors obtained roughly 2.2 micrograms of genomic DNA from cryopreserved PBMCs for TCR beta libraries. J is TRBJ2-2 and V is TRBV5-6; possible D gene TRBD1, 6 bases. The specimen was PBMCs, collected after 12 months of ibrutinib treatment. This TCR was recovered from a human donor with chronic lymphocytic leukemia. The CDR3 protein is CASSLVGAGNTGELFF. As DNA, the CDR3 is TGTGCCAGCAGCTTGGTGGGGGCCGGGAACACCGGGGAGCTGTTTTTT.